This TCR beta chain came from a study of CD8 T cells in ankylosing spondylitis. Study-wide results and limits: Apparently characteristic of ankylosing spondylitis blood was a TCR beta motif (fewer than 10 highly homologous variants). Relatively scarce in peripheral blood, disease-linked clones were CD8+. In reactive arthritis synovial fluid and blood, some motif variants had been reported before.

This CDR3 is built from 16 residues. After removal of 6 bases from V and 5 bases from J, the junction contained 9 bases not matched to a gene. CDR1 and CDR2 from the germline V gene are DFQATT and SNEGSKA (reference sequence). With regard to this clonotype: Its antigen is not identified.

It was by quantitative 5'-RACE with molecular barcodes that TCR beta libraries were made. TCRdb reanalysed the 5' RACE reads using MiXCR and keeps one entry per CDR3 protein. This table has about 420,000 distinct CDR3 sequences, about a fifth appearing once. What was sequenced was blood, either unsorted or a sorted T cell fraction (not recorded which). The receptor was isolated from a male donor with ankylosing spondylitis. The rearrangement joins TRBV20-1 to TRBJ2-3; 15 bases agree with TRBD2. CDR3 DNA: TGCAGTGCCGATAAGGGACTAGCGGGAGGAGGAGATACGCAGTATTTT. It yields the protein CSADKGLAGGGDTQYF.